This record covers a single T cell receptor (beta chain). This CDR3 contains 15 residues. CDR1 is MDHEN, CDR2 SYDVKM, per germline. The germline V and J ends were trimmed by 9 bases and 2 bases, with 14 bases remaining between them. Per the original data handling: Amplified reference gene primers provided the basis for estimating nucleated cell counts. The repertoire was sequenced with immunoSEQ multiplex PCR; TCRdb's copy has only in-frame clones and lacks some. The V and J calls and clone size are taken from that table; D and trimming were inferred from the DNA. This table holds approximately 93,000 clones, roughly 71% found once. This sample was taken from a study of blood T cell repertoires in COVID-19. For the study at large: Donors in the United States, Italy and Spain gave samples during acute or convalescent COVID-19. The cDNA or gDNA used as material had been derived from T cells, B-cell-depleted T cells, or PBMCs.

This sequence joins TRBV28 and TRBJ1-6; D ambiguous. This receptor was taken from a woman of 80 years or more with acute or convalescent COVID-19. Input material: peripheral blood. The CDR3 DNA follows: TGTGCCAGTGGCGGGGTTGTCACCTATAATTCACCCCTCCACTTT. This sequence encodes CASGGVVTYNSPLHF.